The 22 T cell receptor beta chains presented below share a single source sample, sequenced in a study of identical twins. TCRdb analysed the 5' RACE reads with MiXCR anew, one entry per CDR3 protein. The sample shows 450,000 or so distinct CDR3 sequences, more than 13% of them seen only once. These data also formed part of another study, on yellow fever vaccine responses in identical twins.

What was sequenced was CD4+ T cells sorted from blood. These receptor sequences come from a woman aged 18-29 years in good health.

This chain uses TRBV7-2 with TRBJ2-5, with a tentative D call TRBD1 (7 bases). This CDR3 region has 14 residues. V gave up 8 bases and J gave up 4 bases, with 17 bases separating them. In germline, CDR1 is SGHTA, CDR2 FQGNSA. CDR3 residues: CASGQARRGETQYF. CDR3 DNA sequence: TGTGCCAGCGGACAGGCACGGAGGGGAGAGACCCAGTACTTC.

The chain is built from TRBV2 and TRBJ2-1; TRBD1 aligns across 8 bases. The germline CDR1 and CDR2 sequences are SNHLY and FYNNEI. V gave up 6 bases and J gave up 7 bases; unmatched junction bases: 5. This CDR3 spans 13 amino acids. CDR3 nucleotides: TGTGCCAGCAGCAAGGACAGGGATAATGAGCAGTTCTTC. This codes for CASSKDRDNEQFF.

This clonotype was detected ten times or more. The chain carries TRBV12-3 or TRBV12-4 and TRBJ2-7, with a weak D call TRBD1 (6 bases). The V end was cut by 3 bases, the J end by 2 bases, with 11 bases between. This CDR3 spans 14 amino acids. Written as DNA, the CDR3 is TGTGCCAGCAGTTTCGGACAGCCCCCCTACGAGCAGTACTTC. Its protein product is CASSFGQPPYEQYF.

This clonotype has just a few counts. The chain is built from TRBV28 and TRBJ2-7; D might be TRBD1 (6 bases). Germline V gives CDR1 MDHEN, CDR2 SYDVKM. Trimming removed 3 bases from V and 6 bases from J, with 21 bases in between. The CDR3 is 16 residues long. This CDR3 is CASSLIKIATGSEQYF. The CDR3 bases are TGTGCCAGCAGTTTGATAAAAATCGCCACAGGGAGCGAGCAGTACTTC.

This clonotype was detected a few times. The V call is TRBV19, the J call TRBJ2-7; TRBD1 or TRBD2 may be the D gene (5 bases each). V was pared by 6 bases and J by 2 bases, with 14 bases between. The CDR3 spans 14 residues. Germline loops: CDR1 LNHDA, CDR2 SQIVND (reference sequence). CDR3 sequence (DNA): TGTGCCAGTAGCGATAGGGGACGGACCTACGAGCAGTACTTC. Translating it yields CASSDRGRTYEQYF.

The V and J genes are TRBV9 and TRBJ1-4; D unclear. The CDR3 has 15 residues. The germline gives CDR1 SGDLS, CDR2 YYNGEE. Trimming cost V 0 bases and J 0 bases, with 6 bases left between them. CDR3: CASSVGPATNEKLFF. The CDR3 DNA reads as TGTGCCAGCAGCGTAGGGCCGGCAACTAATGAAAAACTGTTTTTT.

This clonotype has only a few counts. This rearrangement joins TRBV28 to TRBJ2-5; no firm D call. V lost 5 bases, J lost 2 bases, and 12 bases lay in between. The length of the CDR3 is 14 residues. Per the germline V gene, CDR1 is MDHEN and CDR2 is SYDVKM. DNA for the CDR3: TGTGCCAGCAGTCGCTTTGCTAAACAAGAGACCCAGTACTTC. Protein: CASSRFAKQETQYF.

This chain uses TRBV1 with TRBJ2-1; TRBD2 is the table's D call, not checked against the DNA. TRBV1 is marked as a pseudogene. The CDR3 has 11 residues. The CDR3 reads CTRYTRDEQFF. The CDR3, as DNA: TGCACCAGATATACTAGAGATGAGCAGTTCTTC.

The gene calls are TRBV29-1 and TRBJ2-2; 7 bases match TRBD1. Germline CDR1 is SQVTM and CDR2 is ANQGSEA. This CDR3 spans 14 amino acids. The junction had 6 bases not matched to a gene; V was cut back by 6 bases and J by 2 bases. As DNA, the CDR3 is TGCAGCGTGGGGACAGTCTCCAACACCGGGGAGCTGTTTTTT. It encodes CSVGTVSNTGELFF.

This clonotype has only a few counts. The chain has TRBV10-3 and TRBJ2-7, with 7 bases that match TRBD1. The J segment lost 2 bases and the V segment lost 7 bases, leaving 2 bases of the junction unmatched. CDR1 is ENHRY, CDR2 SYGVKD, per germline. The CDR3 has 12 residues. CDR3 region: CAIMGQTYEQYF. CDR3 nucleotide sequence: TGTGCCATCATGGGACAGACCTACGAGCAGTACTTC.

V is TRBV19 and J is TRBJ1-2; 7 positions match TRBD1. The germline gives CDR1 LNHDA, CDR2 SQIVND (reference sequence). With 8 bases clipped from V and 4 bases from J, the junction kept 10 bases outside the gene matches. The CDR3 has 14 amino acids. CDR3 sequence: CASRTGQSLYGYTF. As DNA, the CDR3 is TGTGCCAGTCGAACGGGACAGTCCCTCTATGGCTACACCTTC. The full variable domain, rest sourced from reference TRBV19 and TRBJ1-2, is DGGITQSPKYLFRKEGQNVTLSCEQNLNHDAMYWYRQDPGQGLRLIYYSQIVNDFQKGDIAEGYSVSREKKESFPLTVTSAQKNPTAFYLCASRTGQSLYGYTFGSGTRLTVV.

The gene calls are TRBV7-2 and TRBJ2-2; 7 bases map to TRBD1. With V trimmed by 6 bases and J by 7 bases, 5 bases remained unmatched. The CDR3 spans 13 residues. Germline V CDR1 and CDR2: SGHTA, FQGNSA. The CDR3 reads CASRIQGFGELFF. The CDR3 DNA follows: TGTGCCAGCAGGATACAGGGGTTCGGGGAGCTGTTTTTT.

V and J are TRBV7-2 and TRBJ2-3; 11 nucleotides match TRBD2. The trim removed 5 bases at V and 0 bases at J, leaving 7 bases unmatched. This CDR3 contains 17 residues. Germline values: CDR1 SGHTA, CDR2 FQGNSA. This CDR3 is CASSLGTSGTSTDTQYF. In DNA, the CDR3 is TGTGCCAGCAGCCTTGGGACTAGCGGAACTAGCACAGATACGCAGTATTTT.

In its sample, this clonotype was seen many times. The chain employs TRBV6-5 and TRBJ2-7; D possibly corresponds to TRBD1 (5 bases). This CDR3 is 14 amino acids long. Germline assignment: CDR1 MNHEY and CDR2 SVGAGI. The V and J ends lost 7 bases and 2 bases respectively, with 15 bases between them. The CDR3 nucleotides read TGTGCCAGCACCCGTCATCCGGACACCTACGAGCAGTACTTC. Translated: CASTRHPDTYEQYF.

The chain recombines TRBV15 with TRBJ2-7; D is perhaps TRBD1 (7 bases). Germline assignment: CDR1 LNHNV and CDR2 YYDKDF (reference sequence). CDR3 length: 16 residues. Between the trimmed V and J ends, which lost 1 base and 2 bases, there was a span of 15 bases. Here the CDR3 reads CATSRGRAGGTYEQYF. Here the CDR3 DNA reads TGTGCCACCAGCAGAGGACGCGCAGGGGGGACCTACGAGCAGTACTTC.

The chain is built from TRBV20-1 and TRBJ2-5; a weak D match, TRBD1 (6 bases). The CDR3 has 13 residues. The V gene lost 2 bases and the J gene lost 6 bases, with 13 bases spanning the gap. Germline lookup yields CDR1 DFQATT and CDR2 SNEGSKA (reference sequence). DNA of the CDR3: TGCAGTGCTAGATACTCACAGGGCCAGACCCAGTACTTC. Its translation is CSARYSQGQTQYF.

This clonotype appeared a few times. The chain combines TRBV20-1 with TRBJ2-7; 9 bases map to TRBD1. V dropped 4 bases and J dropped 6; count of bases not matched to a gene: 7. The V gene's germline CDR1 is DFQATT and CDR2 SNEGSKA (reference sequence). This CDR3 has 13 amino acids. CDR3 region: CSATAGTGFEQYF. As DNA, the CDR3 is TGCAGTGCTACGGCCGGGACAGGGTTCGAGCAGTACTTC.

This clonotype was seen at least ten times. The chain combines TRBV10-3 with TRBJ2-6; D might be TRBD1 (5 bases). The CDR3 is made up of 15 amino acids. Trimming took off 6 bases at V and 1 base at J, with 10 bases between the two ends. Germline lookup yields CDR1 ENHRY and CDR2 SYGVKD. Here the CDR3 reads CAISEGVSGANVLTF. DNA of the CDR3: TGTGCCATCAGCGAAGGGGTTTCTGGGGCCAACGTCCTGACTTTC.

This clonotype was picked up a small number of times. The chain is built from TRBV12-3 or TRBV12-4 and TRBJ2-6; D perhaps matches TRBD1 (5 bases). Trimming stripped 4 bases from V and 2 bases from J, with 12 bases between. CDR3 length: 16 residues. The CDR3 sequence: CASSSQMGPGANVLTF. The CDR3 DNA is TGTGCCAGCAGTTCCCAGATGGGGCCTGGGGCCAACGTCCTGACTTTC.

At least ten counts were recorded for this clonotype. V and J are TRBV12-3 or TRBV12-4 and TRBJ2-7; 10 bases fit TRBD2. Trimming cost V 6 bases and J 4 bases; bases outside gene matches: 6. This CDR3 is built from 14 residues. CDR3 DNA: TGTGCCAGCAGCCAGGGGACTAGCGTGTACGAGCAGTACTTC. Translation gives CASSQGTSVYEQYF.

The chain couples TRBV20-1 to TRBJ2-7; 9 nucleotides match TRBD2. CDR1 is DFQATT and CDR2 is SNEGSKA in the germline V gene (reference sequence). After removal of 2 bases from V and 3 bases from J, the junction contained 5 bases not matched to a gene. The CDR3 totals 14 residues. The CDR3, as DNA: TGCAGTGCTAGACTAGCGGGACCCTTCTACGAGCAGTACTTC. Encoded protein: CSARLAGPFYEQYF.

The chain has TRBV20-1 and TRBJ2-3; tentative D call: TRBD1 (5 bases). Trimming removed 5 bases from V and 1 base from J, with 10 bases in between. Germline V lookup: CDR1 DFQATT, CDR2 SNEGSKA (reference sequence). This CDR3 has 13 residues. The chain's CDR3 is CSAGASGTDTQYF. The CDR3 DNA follows: TGCAGTGCTGGGGCGAGCGGCACAGATACGCAGTATTTT.